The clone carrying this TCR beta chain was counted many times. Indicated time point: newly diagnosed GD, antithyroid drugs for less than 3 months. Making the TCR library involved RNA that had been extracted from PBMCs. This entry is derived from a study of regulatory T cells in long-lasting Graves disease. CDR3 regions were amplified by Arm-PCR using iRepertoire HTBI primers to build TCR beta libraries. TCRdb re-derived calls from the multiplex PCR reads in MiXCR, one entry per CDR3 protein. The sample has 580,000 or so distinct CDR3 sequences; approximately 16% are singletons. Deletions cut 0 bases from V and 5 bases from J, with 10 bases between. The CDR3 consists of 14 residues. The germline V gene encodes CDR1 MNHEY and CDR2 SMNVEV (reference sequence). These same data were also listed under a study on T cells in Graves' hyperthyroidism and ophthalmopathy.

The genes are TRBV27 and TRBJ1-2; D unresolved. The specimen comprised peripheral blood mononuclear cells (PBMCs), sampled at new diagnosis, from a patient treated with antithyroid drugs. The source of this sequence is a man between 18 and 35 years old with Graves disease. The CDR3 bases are TGTGCCAGCAGTTTATCCCGAGGATTATATGGCTACACCTTC. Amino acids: CASSLSRGLYGYTF.